The clone carrying this TCR beta chain showed up many times. What it binds is unknown. The data stem from a study of breast tumors, draining lymph nodes, adjacent tissues. Study outcomes and limitations: Luminal-like breast cancer showed significantly greater tumor-nontumor repertoire similarity than basal-like breast cancer did. Tumors had less TCR diversity than lymph nodes, more than nontumor tissue.

Breast cancer patients provided tissue from their axillary draining lymph nodes. CDR1 and CDR2 (germline): SGHRS, YFSETQ. The V and J ends lost 2 bases and 7 bases respectively, with 16 bases between them. The CDR3 is 16 residues long. TCRdb called the multiplex PCR reads again in MiXCR, with one record for every CDR3 protein. There are about 130,000 distinct CDR3 sequences in the sample; over 20% occur only once, and 2% to 2.5% lies in the top ten. The sequenced sample consisted of axillary lymph node tissue. This TCR came from a female donor with breast cancer. Some clones in this sample may be carry-over from other donors' samples. The chain joins TRBV5-1 to TRBJ1-6; the D is unclear. This CDR3 is CASSFGHQNTNSPLHF. CDR3 DNA: TGCGCCAGCAGCTTTGGCCACCAAAACACCAATTCACCCCTCCACTTT.